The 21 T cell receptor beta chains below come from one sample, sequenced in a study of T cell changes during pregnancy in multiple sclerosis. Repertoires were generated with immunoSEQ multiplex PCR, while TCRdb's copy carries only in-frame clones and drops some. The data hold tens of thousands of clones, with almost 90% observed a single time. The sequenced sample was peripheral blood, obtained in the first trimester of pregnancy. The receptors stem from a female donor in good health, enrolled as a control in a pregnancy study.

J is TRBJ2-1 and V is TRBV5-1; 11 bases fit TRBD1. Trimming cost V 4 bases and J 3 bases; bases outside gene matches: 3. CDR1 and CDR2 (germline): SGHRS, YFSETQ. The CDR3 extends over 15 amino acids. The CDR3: CASSGQGAFYNEQFF. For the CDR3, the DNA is TGCGCCAGCAGCGGACAGGGGGCTTTCTACAATGAGCAGTTCTTC.

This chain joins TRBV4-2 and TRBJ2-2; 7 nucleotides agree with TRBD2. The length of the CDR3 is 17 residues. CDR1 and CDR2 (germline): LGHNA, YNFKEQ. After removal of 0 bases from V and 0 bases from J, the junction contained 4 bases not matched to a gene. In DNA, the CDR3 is TGTGCCAGCAGCCAAGAGGGGGGGAAAGCGAACACCGGGGAGCTGTTTTTT. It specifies CASSQEGGKANTGELFF.

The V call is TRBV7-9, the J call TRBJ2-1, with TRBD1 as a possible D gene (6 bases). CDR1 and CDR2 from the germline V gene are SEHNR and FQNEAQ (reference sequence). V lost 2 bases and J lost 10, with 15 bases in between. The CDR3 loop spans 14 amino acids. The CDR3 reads CASSLTWTDMEQFF. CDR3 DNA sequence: TGTGCCAGCAGCTTAACTTGGACAGACATGGAGCAGTTCTTC.

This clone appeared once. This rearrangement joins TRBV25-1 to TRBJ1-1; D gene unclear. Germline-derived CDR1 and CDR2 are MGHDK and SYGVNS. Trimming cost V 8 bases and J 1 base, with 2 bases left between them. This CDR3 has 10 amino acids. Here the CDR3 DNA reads TGTGCCAGCCGGAACACTGAAGCTTTCTTT. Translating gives CASRNTEAFF.

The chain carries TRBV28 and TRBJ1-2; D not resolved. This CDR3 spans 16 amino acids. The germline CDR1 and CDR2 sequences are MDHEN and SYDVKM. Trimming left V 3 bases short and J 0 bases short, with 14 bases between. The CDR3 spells CASSFPLGDTNYGYTF. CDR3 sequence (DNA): TGTGCCAGCAGTTTTCCGCTCGGAGATACTAACTATGGCTACACCTTC.

The CDR3 reads CASSPVDRAEQETQYF. The CDR3 bases are TGTGCCAGCTCACCTGTGGACAGGGCCGAGCAAGAGACCCAGTACTTC. The gene calls are TRBV18 and TRBJ2-5; 8 bases match TRBD1. CDR3 length equals 16 residues. CDR1 and CDR2 (germline): KGHSH, LQKENI. Trimming cost V 3 bases and J 2 bases; bases outside gene matches: 8. The complete variable domain, with remaining parts taken from reference TRBV18 and TRBJ2-5, reads NAGVMQNPRHLVRRRGQEARLRCSPMKGHSHVYWYRQLPEEGLKFMVYLQKENIIDESGMPKERFSAEFPKEGPSILRIQQVVRGDSAAYFCASSPVDRAEQETQYFGPGTRLLVL.

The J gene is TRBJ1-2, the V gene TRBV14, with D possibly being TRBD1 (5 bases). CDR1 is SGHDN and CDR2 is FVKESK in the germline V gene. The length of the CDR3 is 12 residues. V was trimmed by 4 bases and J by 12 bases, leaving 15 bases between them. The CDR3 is CASSLGQGGNTF. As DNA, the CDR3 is TGTGCCAGCAGCCTCGGCCAGGGTGGAAACACCTTC.

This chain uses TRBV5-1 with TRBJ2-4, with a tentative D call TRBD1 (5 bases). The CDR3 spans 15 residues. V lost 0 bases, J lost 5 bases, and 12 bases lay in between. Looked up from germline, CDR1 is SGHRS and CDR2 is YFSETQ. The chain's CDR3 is CASSLAGNPENIQYF. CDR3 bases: TGCGCCAGCAGCTTGGCAGGGAATCCCGAAAACATTCAGTACTTC.

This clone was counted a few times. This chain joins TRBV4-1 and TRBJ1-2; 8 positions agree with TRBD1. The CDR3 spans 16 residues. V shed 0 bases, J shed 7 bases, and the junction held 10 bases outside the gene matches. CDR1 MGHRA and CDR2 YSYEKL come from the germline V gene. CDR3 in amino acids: CASSQENPGGIGGYTF. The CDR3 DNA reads TGCGCCAGCAGCCAAGAAAATCCAGGGGGCATTGGTGGCTACACCTTC.

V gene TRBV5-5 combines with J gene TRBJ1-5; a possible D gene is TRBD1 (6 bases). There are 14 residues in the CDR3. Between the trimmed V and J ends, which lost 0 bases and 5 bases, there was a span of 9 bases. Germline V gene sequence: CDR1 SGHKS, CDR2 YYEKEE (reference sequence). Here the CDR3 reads CASSLGTVDQPQHF. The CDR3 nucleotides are TGTGCCAGCAGCTTGGGGACAGTAGATCAGCCCCAGCATTTT.

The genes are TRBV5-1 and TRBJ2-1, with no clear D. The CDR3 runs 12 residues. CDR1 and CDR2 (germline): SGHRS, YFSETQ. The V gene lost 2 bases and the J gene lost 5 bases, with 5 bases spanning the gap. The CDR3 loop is CASSFADNEQFF. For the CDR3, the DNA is TGCGCCAGCAGCTTTGCGGACAATGAGCAGTTCTTC. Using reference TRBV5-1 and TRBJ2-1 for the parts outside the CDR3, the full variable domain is KAGVTQTPRYLIKTRGQQVTLSCSPISGHRSVSWYQQTPGQGLQFLFEYFSETQRNKGNFPGRFSGRQFSNSRSEMNVSTLELGDSALYLCASSFADNEQFFGPGTRLTVL.

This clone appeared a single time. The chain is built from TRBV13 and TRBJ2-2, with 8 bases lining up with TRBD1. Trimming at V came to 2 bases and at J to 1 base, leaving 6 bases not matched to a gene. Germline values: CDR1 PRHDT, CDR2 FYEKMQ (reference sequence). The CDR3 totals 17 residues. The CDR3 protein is CASSLRTGTGNTGELFF. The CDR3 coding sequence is TGTGCCAGCAGCTTAAGGACCGGGACAGGGAACACCGGGGAGCTGTTTTTT.

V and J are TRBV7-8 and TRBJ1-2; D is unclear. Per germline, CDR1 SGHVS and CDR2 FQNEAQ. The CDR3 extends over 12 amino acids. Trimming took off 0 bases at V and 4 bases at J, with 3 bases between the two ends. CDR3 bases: TGTGCCAGCAGCTTAGCGGCCTATGGCTACACCTTC. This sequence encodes CASSLAAYGYTF.

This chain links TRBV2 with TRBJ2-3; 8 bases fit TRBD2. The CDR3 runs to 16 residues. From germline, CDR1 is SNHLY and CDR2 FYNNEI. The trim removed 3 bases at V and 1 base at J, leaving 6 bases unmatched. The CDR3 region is CASSEGSGARTDTQYF. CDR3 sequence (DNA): TGTGCCAGCAGTGAGGGTAGCGGGGCCCGCACAGATACGCAGTATTTT. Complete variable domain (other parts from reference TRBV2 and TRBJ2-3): EPEVTQTPSHQVTQMGQEVILRCVPISNHLYFYWYRQILGQKVEFLVSFYNNEISEKSEIFDDQFSVERPDGSNFTLKIRSTKLEDSAMYFCASSEGSGARTDTQYFGPGTRLTVL.

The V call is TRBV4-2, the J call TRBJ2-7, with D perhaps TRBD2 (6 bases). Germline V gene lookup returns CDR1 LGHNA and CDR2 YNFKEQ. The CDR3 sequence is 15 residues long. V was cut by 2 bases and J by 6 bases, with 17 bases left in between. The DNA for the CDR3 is TGTGCCAGCAGCCAAAGGTCAGCGGCGGGATTCGAGCAGTACTTC. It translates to CASSQRSAAGFEQYF.

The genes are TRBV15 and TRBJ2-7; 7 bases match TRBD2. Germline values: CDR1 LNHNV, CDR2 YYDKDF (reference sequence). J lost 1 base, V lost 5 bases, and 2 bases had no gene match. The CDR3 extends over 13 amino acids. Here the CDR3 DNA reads TGTGCCACCAGCCCAGCGGGGTCCTACGAGCAGTACTTC. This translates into CATSPAGSYEQYF.

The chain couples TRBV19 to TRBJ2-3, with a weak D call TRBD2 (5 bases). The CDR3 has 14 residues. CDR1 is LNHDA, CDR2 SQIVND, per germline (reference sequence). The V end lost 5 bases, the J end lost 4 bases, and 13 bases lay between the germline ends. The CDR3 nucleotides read TGTGCCAGTAGTCTCGAGTCTAGCTCAGATACGCAGTATTTT. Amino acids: CASSLESSSDTQYF. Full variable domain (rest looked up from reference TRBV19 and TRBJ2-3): DGGITQSPKYLFRKEGQNVTLSCEQNLNHDAMYWYRQDPGQGLRLIYYSQIVNDFQKGDIAEGYSVSREKKESFPLTVTSAQKNPTAFYLCASSLESSSDTQYFGPGTRLTVL.

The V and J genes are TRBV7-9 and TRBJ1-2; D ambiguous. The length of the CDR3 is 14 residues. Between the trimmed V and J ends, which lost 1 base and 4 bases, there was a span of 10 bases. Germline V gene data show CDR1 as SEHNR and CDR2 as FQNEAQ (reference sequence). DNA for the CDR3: TGTGCCAGCAGCTTAGAGGGTAGCGGCTATGGCTACACCTTC. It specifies CASSLEGSGYGYTF.

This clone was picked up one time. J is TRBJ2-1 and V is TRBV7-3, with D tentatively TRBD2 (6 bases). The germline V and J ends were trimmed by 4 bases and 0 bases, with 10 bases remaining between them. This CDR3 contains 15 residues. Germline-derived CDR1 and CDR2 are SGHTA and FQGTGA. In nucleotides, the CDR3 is TGTGCCAGCAGCTGGGAGGCAGCCTCCTACAATGAGCAGTTCTTC. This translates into CASSWEAASYNEQFF.

CDR3 bases: TGTGCCAGCAGTACGGGACAGGGTTCGAACACTGAAGCTTTCTTT. This sequence encodes CASSTGQGSNTEAFF. V usage is TRBV2 and J usage is TRBJ1-1; 9 positions match TRBD1. CDR3 length: 15 amino acids. Looked up from germline, CDR1 is SNHLY and CDR2 is FYNNEI. V dropped 5 bases and J dropped 1; count of bases not matched to a gene: 5.

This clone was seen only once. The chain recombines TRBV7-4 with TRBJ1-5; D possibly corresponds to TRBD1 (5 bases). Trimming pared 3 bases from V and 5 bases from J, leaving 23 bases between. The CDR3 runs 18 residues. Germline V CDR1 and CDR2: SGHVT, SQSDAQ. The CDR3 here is CASSFCPVGTGGDQPQHF. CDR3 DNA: TGTGCCAGCAGCTTCTGTCCGGTTGGCACGGGGGGTGATCAGCCCCAGCATTTT.